The present entry profiles one T cell receptor (beta chain) with its context. What it recognizes is unknown. TCRdb used MiXCR to reprocess the reads, holding one entry per CDR3 protein. The data show around 800,000 distinct CDR3 sequences, with around a third seen just once and over 10% held by the top ten. The sample belongs to a study of T cell repertoires in cytomegalovirus infection. With V trimmed by 2 bases and J by 11 bases, 7 bases remained unmatched. The CDR3 spans 13 residues. The chain uses TRBV12-3 or TRBV12-4 and TRBJ2-3; 7 bases fit TRBD2. This specimen consisted of cultured CD8+ T cells from PBMCs, obtained from culture after CMV antigen stimulation. This clonotype originated in a human donor in good health (CMV status not recorded). Some clones in this sample may be carry-over from other donors' samples. DNA of the CDR3: TGTGCCAGCAGTTTAATGGGGGGGAGGGGGCAGTATTTT. Its translation: CASSLMGGRGQYF.